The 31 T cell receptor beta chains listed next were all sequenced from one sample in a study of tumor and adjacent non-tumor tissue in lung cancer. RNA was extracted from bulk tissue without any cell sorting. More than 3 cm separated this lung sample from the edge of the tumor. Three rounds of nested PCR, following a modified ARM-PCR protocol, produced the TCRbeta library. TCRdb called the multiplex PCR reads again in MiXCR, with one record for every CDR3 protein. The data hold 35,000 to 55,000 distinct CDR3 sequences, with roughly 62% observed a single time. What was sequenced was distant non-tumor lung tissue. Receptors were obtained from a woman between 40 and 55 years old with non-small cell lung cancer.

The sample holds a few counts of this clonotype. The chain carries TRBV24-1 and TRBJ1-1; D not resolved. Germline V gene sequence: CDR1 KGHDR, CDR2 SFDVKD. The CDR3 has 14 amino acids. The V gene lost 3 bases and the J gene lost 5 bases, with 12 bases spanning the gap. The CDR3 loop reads CATSDRHPGTEAFF. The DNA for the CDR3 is TGTGCCACCAGTGATCGGCATCCAGGAACTGAAGCTTTCTTT.

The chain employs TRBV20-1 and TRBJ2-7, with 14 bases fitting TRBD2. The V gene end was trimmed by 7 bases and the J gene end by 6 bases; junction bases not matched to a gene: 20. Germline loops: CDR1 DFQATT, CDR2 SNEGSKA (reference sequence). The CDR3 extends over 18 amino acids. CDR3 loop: CSVRGLAGVVGLRGEQYF. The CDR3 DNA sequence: TGCAGTGTTAGGGGACTAGCGGGAGTTGTCGGGTTGCGTGGCGAGCAGTACTTC.

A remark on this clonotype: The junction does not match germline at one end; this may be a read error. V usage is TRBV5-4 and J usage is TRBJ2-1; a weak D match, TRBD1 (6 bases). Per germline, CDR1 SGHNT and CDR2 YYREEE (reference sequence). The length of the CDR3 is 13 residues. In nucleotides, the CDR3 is TGTGCAAGCAACTCCGGGACACCGAATGAGCAGTTCTTT. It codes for CASNSGTPNEQFF.

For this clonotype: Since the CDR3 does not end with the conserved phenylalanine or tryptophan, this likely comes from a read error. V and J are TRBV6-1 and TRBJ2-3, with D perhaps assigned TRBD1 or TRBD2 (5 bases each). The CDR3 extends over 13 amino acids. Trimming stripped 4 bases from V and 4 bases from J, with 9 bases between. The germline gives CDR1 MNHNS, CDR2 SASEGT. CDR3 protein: CASSGGTPDTQYL. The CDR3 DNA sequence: TGTGCCAGCAGTGGAGGGACCCCAGATACGCAGTATTTG.

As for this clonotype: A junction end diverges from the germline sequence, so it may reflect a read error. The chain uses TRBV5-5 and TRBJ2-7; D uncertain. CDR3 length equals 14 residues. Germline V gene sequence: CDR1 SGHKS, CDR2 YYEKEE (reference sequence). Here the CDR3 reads CVSKPGTDSHEQYF. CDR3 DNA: TGTGTCAGCAAGCCCGGCACAGACTCCCACGAGCAGTACTTC.

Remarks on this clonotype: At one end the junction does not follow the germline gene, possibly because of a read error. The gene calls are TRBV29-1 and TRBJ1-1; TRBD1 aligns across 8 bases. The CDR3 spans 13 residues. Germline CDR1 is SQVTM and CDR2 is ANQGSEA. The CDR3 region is CSTVGQENTEVFF. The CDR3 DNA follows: TGCAGCACCGTGGGACAGGAGAACACTGAAGTTTTCTTT. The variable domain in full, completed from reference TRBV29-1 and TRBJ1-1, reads SAVISQKPSRDICQRGTSLTIQCQVDSQVTMMFWYRQQPGQSLTLIATANQGSEATYESGFVIDKFPISRPNLTFSTLTVSNMSPEDSSIYLCSTVGQENTEVFFGQGTRLTVV.

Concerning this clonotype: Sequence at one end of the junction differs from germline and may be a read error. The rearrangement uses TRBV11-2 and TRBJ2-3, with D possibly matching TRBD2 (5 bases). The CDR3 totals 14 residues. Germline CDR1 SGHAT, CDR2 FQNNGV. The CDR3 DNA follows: TGTACCAGCCGCCCTCTTAGCGCGGCAGATACGCAGTATTTT. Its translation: CTSRPLSAADTQYF.

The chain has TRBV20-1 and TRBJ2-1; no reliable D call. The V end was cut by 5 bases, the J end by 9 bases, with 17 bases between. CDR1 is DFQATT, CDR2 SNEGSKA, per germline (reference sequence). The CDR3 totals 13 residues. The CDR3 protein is CSAVSTILSEQFF. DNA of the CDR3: TGCAGTGCTGTCTCGACAATTTTGAGTGAGCAGTTCTTC.

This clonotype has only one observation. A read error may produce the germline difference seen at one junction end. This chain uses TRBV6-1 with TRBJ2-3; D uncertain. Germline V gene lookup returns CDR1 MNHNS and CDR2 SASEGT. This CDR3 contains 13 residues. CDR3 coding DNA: TGTGACAGCAGTCGGCTCATCCCAGATACTCAGTATTTT. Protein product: CDSSRLIPDTQYF.

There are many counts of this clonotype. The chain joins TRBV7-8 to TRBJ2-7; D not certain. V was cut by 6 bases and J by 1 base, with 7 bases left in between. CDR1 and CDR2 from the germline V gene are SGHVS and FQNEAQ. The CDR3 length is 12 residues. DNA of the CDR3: TGTGCCAGCAGTCTCATTTCCTACGAGCAGTACTTC. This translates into CASSLISYEQYF.

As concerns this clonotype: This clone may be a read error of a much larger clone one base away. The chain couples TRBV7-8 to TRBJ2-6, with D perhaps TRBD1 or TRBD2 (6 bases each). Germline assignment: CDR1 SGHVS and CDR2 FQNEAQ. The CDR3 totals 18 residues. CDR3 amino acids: CASSHRTATSSGANILTF. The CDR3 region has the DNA TGTGCCAGCAGCCACCGGACAGCCACTAGCTCTGGGGCCAACATCCTGACTTTC.

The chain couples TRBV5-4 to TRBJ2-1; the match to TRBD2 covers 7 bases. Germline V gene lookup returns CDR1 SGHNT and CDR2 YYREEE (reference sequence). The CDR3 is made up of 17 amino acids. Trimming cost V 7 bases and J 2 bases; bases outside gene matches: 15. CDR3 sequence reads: CASGLGTSVIPYNEQFF. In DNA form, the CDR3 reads TGTGCCAGCGGTTTGGGTACTAGCGTAATCCCCTACAATGAGCAGTTCTTC.

The CDR3 here is CASSQRSTTYEQYF. DNA of the CDR3: TGCGCCAGCAGCCAAAGGTCTACCACTTACGAGCAGTACTTC. The V and J genes are TRBV4-1 and TRBJ2-7; D remains ambiguous. Trimming cost V 2 bases and J 4 bases, with 12 bases left between them. The germline V gene encodes CDR1 MGHRA and CDR2 YSYEKL. This CDR3 region has 14 residues.

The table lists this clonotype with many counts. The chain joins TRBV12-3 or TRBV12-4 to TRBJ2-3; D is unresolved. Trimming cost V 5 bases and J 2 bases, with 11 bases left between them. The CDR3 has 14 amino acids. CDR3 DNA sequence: TGTGCCAGCAGTCCAGACGGCCCCACAGATACGCAGTATTTT. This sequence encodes CASSPDGPTDTQYF.

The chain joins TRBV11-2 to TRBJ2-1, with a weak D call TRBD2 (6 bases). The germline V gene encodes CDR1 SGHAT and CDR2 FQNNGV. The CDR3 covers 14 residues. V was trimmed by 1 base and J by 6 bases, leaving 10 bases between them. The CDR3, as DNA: TGTGCCAGCAGCTTAGTTGCACTAGCCAATGAGCAGTTCTTC. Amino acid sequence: CASSLVALANEQFF. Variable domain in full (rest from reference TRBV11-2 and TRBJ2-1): EAGVAQSPRYKIIEKRQSVAFWCNPISGHATLYWYQQILGQGPKLLIQFQNNGVVDDSQLPKDRFSAERLKGVDSTLKIQPAKLEDSAVYLCASSLVALANEQFFGPGTRLTVL.

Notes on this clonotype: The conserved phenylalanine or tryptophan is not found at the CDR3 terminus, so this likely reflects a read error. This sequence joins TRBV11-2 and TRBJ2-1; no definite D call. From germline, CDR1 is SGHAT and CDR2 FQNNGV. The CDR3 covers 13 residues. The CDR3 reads CASSSLGAGEQFI. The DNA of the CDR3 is TGTGCCAGTAGCTCGCTTGGCGCCGGTGAGCAGTTCATC.

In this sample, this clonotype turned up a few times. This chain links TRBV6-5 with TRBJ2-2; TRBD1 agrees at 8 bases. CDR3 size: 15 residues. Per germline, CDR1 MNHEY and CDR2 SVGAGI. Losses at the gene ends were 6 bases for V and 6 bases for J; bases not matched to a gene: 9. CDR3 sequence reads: CASSKVRGQAGELFF. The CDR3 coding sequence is TGTGCCAGCAGCAAAGTCAGGGGGCAGGCCGGGGAGCTGTTTTTT.

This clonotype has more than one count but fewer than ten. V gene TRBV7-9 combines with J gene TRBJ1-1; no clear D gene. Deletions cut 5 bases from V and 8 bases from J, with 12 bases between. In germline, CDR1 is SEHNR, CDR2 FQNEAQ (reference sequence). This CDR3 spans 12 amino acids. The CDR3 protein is CASSPPSGEAFF. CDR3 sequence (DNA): TGTGCCAGCAGCCCACCATCGGGCGAAGCTTTCTTT.

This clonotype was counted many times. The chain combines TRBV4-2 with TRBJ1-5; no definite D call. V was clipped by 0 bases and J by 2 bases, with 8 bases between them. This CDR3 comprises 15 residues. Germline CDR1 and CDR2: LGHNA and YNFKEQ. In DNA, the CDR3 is TGTGCCAGCAGCCAAGATAAGCAGGGCAATCAGCCCCAGCATTTT. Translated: CASSQDKQGNQPQHF.

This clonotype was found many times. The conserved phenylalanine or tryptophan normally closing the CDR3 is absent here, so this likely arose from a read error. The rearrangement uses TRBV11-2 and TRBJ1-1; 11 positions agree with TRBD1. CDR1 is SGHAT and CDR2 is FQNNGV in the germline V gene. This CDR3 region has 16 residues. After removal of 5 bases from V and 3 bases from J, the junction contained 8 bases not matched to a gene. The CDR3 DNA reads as TGTGCCAGCAGCGGGACAGGGGGGATCTTGGACACTGAAGCTTTCCTT. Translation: CASSGTGGILDTEAFL.

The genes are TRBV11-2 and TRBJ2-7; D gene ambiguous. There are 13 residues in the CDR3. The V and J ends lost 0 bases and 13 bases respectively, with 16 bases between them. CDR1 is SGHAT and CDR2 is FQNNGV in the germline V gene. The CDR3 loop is CASSLEDRYEYYF. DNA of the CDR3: TGTGCCAGCAGCTTAGAAGACCGCTACGAGTATTACTTC.

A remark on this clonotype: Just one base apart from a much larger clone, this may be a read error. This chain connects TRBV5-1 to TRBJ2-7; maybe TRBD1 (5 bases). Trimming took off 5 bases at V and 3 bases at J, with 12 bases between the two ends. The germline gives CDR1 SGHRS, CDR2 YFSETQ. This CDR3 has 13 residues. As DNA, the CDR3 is TGCGCCAGCAGGTCGACAGTTTGCTACGAGCAGTACTTC. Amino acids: CASRSTVCYEQYF.

Here the CDR3 reads CASSLPSGRGKRGETQYF. The CDR3 DNA follows: TGTGCCAGCAGCTTGCCTTCGGGACGGGGGAAGCGTGGGGAGACCCAGTACTTC. The chain recombines TRBV11-2 with TRBJ2-5; tentatively, D is TRBD2 (6 bases). Looked up from germline, CDR1 is SGHAT and CDR2 is FQNNGV. This CDR3 spans 18 amino acids. Trimming removed 3 bases at V and 5 bases at J, with 25 bases between.

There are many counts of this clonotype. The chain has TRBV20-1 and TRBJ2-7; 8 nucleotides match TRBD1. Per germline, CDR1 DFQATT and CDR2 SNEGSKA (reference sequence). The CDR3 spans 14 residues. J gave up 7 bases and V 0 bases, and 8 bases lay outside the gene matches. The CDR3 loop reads CSARDGRGPEEQYF. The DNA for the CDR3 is TGCAGTGCTAGAGACGGCAGGGGGCCGGAGGAGCAGTACTTC.

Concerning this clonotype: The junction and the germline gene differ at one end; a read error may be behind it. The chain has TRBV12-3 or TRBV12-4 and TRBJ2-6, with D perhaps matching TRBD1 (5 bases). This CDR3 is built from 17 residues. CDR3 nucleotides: TGTGTCAGCAGTCCGAGATGGGGCAGGGATGGGGCCAACGTCCGGACTTTC. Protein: CVSSPRWGRDGANVRTF.

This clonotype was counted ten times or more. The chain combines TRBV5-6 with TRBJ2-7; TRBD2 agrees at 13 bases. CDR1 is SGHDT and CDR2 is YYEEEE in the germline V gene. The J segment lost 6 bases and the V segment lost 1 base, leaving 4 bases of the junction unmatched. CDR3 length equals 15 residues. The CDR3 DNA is TGTGCCAGCAGCTTGCCGGGACTAGCGGGGCGCGAGCAGTACTTC. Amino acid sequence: CASSLPGLAGREQYF.

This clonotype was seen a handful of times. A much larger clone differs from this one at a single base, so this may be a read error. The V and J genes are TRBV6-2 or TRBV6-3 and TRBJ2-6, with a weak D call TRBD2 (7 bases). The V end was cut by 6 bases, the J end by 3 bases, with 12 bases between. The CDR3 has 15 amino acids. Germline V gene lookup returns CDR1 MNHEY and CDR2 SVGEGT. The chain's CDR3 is CASSKGGVGANVLTF. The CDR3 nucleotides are TGTGCCAGCAGCAAAGGGGGGGTTGGGGCCAACGTCCTGACTTTC.

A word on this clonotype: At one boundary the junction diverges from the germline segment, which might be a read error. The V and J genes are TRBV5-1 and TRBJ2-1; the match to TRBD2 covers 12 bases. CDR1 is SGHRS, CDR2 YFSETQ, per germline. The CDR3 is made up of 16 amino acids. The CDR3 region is CASSLQTSGSSNQQFF. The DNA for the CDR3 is TGCGCCAGCAGCTTGCAGACTAGCGGGAGCAGCAATCAGCAGTTCTTC.

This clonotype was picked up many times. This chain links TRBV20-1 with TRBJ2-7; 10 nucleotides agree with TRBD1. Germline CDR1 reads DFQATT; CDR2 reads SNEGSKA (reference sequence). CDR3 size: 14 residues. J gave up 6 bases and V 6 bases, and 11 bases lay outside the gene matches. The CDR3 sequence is CSAREDRGFAEQYF. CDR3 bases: TGCAGTGCCCGGGAGGACAGGGGGTTCGCCGAGCAGTACTTC.

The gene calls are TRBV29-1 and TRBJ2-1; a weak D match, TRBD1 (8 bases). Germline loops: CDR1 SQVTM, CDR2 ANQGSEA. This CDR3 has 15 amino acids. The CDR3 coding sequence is TGCAGTATAGGGAGGGACAGGCTGATGCACAATGAGCAGTTCTTC. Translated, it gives CSIGRDRLMHNEQFF.

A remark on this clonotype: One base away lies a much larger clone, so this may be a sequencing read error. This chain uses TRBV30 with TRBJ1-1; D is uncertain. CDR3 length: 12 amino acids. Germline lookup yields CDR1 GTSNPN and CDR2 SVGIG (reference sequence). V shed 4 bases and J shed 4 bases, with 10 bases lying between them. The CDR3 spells CAWNRTGTEAFF. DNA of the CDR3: TGTGCCTGGAATAGGACGGGCACTGAAGCTTTCTTT. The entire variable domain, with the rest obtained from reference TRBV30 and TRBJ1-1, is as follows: SQTIHQWPATLVQPVGSPLSLECTVEGTSNPNLYWYRQAAGRGLQLLFYSVGIGQISSEVPQNLSASRPQDRQFILSSKKLLLSDSGFYLCAWNRTGTEAFFGQGTRLTVV.